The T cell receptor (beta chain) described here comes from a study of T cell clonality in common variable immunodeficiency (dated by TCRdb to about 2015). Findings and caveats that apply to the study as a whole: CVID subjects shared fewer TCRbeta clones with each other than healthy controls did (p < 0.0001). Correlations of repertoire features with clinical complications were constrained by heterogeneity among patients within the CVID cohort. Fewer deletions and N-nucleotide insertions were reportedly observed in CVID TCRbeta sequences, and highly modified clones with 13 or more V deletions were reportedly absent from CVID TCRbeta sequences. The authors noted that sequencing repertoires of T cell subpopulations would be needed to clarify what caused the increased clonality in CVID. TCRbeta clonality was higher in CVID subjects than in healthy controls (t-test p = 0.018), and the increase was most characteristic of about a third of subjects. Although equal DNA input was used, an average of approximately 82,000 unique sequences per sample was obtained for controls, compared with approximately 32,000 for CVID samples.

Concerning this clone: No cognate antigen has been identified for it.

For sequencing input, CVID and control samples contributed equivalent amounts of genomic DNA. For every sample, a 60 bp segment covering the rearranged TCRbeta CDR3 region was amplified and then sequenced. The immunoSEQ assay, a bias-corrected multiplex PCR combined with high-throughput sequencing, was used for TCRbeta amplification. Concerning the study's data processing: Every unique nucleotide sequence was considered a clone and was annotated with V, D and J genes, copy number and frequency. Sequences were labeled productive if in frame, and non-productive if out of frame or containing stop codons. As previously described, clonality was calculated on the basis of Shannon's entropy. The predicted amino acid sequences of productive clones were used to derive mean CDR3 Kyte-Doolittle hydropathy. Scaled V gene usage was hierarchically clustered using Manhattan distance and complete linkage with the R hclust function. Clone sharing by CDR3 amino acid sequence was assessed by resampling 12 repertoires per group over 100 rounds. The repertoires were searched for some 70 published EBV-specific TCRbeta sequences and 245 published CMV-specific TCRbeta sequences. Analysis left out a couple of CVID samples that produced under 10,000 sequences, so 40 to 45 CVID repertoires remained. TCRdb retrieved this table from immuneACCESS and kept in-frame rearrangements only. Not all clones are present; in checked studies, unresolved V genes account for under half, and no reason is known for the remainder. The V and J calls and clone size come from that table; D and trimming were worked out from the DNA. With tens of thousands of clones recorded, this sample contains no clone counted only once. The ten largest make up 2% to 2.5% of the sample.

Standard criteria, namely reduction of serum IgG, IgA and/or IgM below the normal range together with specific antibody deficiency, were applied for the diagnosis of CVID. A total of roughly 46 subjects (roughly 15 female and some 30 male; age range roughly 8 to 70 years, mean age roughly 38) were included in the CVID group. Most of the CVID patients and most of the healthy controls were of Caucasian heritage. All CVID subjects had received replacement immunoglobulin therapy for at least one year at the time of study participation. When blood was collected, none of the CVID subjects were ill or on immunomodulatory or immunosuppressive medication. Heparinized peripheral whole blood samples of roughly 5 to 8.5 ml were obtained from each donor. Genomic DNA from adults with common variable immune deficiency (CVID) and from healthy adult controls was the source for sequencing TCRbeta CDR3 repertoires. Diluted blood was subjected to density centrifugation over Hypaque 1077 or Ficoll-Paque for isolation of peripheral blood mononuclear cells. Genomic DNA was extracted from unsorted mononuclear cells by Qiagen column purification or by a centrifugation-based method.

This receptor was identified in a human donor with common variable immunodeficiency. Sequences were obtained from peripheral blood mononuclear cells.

The CDR3 region has the sequence CASSGGGSANTGELFF. The CDR3 bases that were read are TGTGCCAGTAGTGGGGGGGGATCCGCGAACACCGGGGAG. The sequence links TRBV19 to TRBJ2-2; TRBD2 aligns with 7 central bases. The read halts 3 residues ahead of the CDR3 end, with the missing end drawn from the germline J gene. As encoded in the germline V gene (reference sequence), CDR1 is LNHDA while CDR2 is SQIVND. The germline V and J ends show losses of 5 bases and 0 bases respectively, and no gene match explains 6 bases of the junction. Including the terminal cysteine and phenylalanine, the CDR3 comprises 16 residues. Only the CDR3 bases that were read are kept: 39 of them, in frame from base 1. The entire variable domain, with the stretches around the CDR3 drawn from the reference TRBV19 and TRBJ2-2 proteins, is DGGITQSPKYLFRKEGQNVTLSCEQNLNHDAMYWYRQDPGQGLRLIYYSQIVNDFQKGDIAEGYSVSREKKESFPLTVTSAQKNPTAFYLCASSGGGSANTGELFFGEGSRLTVL.